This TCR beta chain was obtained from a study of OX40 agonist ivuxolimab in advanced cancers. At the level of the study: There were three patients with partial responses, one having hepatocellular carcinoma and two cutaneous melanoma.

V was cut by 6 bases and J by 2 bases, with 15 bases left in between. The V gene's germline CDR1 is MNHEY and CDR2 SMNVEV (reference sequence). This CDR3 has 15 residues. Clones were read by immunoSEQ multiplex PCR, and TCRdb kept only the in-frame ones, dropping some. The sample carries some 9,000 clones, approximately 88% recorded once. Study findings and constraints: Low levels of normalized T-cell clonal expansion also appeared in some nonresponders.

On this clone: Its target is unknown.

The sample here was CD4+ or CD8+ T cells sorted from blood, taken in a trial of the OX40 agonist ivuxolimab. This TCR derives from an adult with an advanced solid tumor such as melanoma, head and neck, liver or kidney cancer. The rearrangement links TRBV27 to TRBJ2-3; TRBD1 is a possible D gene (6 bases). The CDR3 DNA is TGTGCCAGCAGCGGACAGATTGATTTCACAGATACGCAGTATTTT. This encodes CASSGQIDFTDTQYF.